This section outlines one T cell receptor beta chain sequence together with its context. Donors had no recently reported acute infections or vaccinations and were HIV-negative. When replicate PCRs were run on sorted subsets, they used 200 to 250 ng DNA, some 29,000 T cell genomes. Sequencing used immunoSEQ multiplex PCR; TCRdb keeps in-frame clones, though not all of them. The table shows about 670,000 clones, with less than 80% occurring only once. These data belong to a study of shared clonotypes between healthy human individuals. Trimming shortened V by 4 bases and J by 2 bases, and 14 bases separated the two germline ends. Germline V gene lookup returns CDR1 MNHEY and CDR2 SVGAGI. The CDR3 spans 15 residues.

This chain links TRBV6-5 with TRBJ1-2; possibly TRBD1 for D (6 bases). Material: memory CD4+ T cells sorted from blood. The subset is: CD45RA-negative fraction. This clonotype was obtained from a woman aged 30 to 39 in good health. CDR3 in amino acids: CASSSNAQGNYGYTF. Here the CDR3 DNA reads TGTGCCAGCAGTTCCAACGCCCAGGGGAACTATGGCTACACCTTC.